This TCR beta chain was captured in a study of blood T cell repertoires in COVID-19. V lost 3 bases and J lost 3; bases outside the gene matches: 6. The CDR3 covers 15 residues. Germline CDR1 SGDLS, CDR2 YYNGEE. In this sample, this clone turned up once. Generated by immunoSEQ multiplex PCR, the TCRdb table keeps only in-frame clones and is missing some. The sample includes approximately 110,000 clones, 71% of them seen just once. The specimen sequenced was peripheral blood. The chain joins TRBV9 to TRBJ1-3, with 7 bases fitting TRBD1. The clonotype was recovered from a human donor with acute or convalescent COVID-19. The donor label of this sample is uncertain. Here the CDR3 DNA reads TGTGCCAGCAGCGCCGACAGGGCGGGTGGAAACACCATATATTTT. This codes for CASSADRAGGNTIYF.